This T cell receptor beta chain was sequenced for a study of T cells expressing NK-cell markers. The V gene's germline CDR1 is SQVTM and CDR2 ANQGSEA. CDR3 length equals 14 residues. TCRdb processed the 5' RACE reads again and assigns one entry to each CDR3 protein, with no DNA. Recorded for this sample: around 550,000 distinct CDR3 sequences. Sequencing was done on a sample of blood T cells: a sorted CD56 or NKG2C T cell subset, CD4+ or CD8+ T cells, or bulk PBMC T cells (not recorded which). This receptor was taken from a man aged 18 to 29 in good health. The V and J genes are TRBV29-1 and TRBJ2-1; as DNA is missing, the TRBD2 call by TCRdb cannot be tested. CDR3 in amino acids: CSVASAGVRNEQFF.